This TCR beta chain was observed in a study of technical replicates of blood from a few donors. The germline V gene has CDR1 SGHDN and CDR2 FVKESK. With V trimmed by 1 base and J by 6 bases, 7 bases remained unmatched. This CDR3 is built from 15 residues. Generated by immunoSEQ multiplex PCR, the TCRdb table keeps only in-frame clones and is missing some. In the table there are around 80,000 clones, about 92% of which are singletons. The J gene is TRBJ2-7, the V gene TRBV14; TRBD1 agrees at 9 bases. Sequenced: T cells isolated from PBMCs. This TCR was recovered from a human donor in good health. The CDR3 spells CASSQVGTGFREQYF. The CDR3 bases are TGTGCCAGCAGCCAAGTAGGGACAGGGTTTCGCGAGCAGTACTTC.